This is a list of T cell receptor beta chains from one sample in a study of control samples from healthy donors and cancer patients. Profiling relied on immunoSEQ multiplex PCR, and the TCRdb table lists in-frame clones only, not all of them. The sample holds around 82,000 clones, around 87% seen once. Sequencing was carried out using blood. These TCRs come from a man aged 50-59 years in good health. Both conserved end residues are trimmed from each CDR3. The order of the fields is V gene, clone size, J gene, CDR3 protein. Size is omitted from some rows. Given values are once, few, many or a class for expanded clones.

>TRBV5-1|.|TRBJ1-3
ASSLSRGPGNTIY
>TRBV11-1|.|TRBJ1-2
ASSLNLANYGYT
>TRBV5-1|.|TRBJ1-6
ASSLGGQGNSPLH
>TRBV4-1|.|TRBJ2-1
ASSHNEGVREQF
>TRBV4-2|.|TRBJ1-5
ANSQESNQPQH
>TRBV19|.|TRBJ1-5
ASSIDPGREQPQH
>TRBV4-3|.|TRBJ1-2
ASSQATLNYGYT
>TRBV6-6|.|TRBJ1-2
ASSYQGTGNYGYT
>TRBV27|once|TRBJ2-1
ASSSGDSYNEQF
>TRBV30|.|TRBJ1-3
AWSTGTSGNTIY
>TRBV27|few|TRBJ1-1
ASRNLGQRNTEAF
>TRBV15|.|TRBJ2-1
ATTPLAVYNNEQF
>TRBV5-1|.|TRBJ2-2
ASSRDPNTGELF
>TRBV6-5|.|TRBJ2-5
ASTRQDDETQY
>TRBV11-3|.|TRBJ2-5
ASSLEGVETQY
>TRBV11-2|.|TRBJ2-2
ASSPTRSGFNTGELF
>TRBV7-2|.|TRBJ2-7
ASSPQQGPYEQY
>TRBV18|.|TRBJ1-2
ASSPFGQVGGYT
>TRBV7-8|.|TRBJ1-4
ASSRPPGTGQEKLF
>TRBV3-1/TRBV3-2|once|TRBJ2-2
ASSQEFWRSNTGELF
>TRBV6-6|few|TRBJ1-1
ASSYGGSMNTEAF
>TRBV10-3|.|TRBJ2-7
AISESSGGRRSYEQY
>TRBV5-1|.|TRBJ2-1
ASSLDPNNEQF
>TRBV9|once|TRBJ1-5
ASRVDLTGDNFSNQPQH
>TRBV5-1|.|TRBJ2-3
ASSLAVSTDTQY
>TRBV10-2|few|TRBJ1-1
ASLPGRAGTEAF
>TRBV24-1|once|TRBJ1-5
ATSESRANNQPQH
>TRBV7-6|.|TRBJ2-1
ASSSPTDRRNEQF
>TRBV19|.|TRBJ2-7
ASSLDKRTAYEQY
>TRBV2|.|TRBJ1-5
ASSEGRQPQH
>TRBV6-5|.|TRBJ2-5
ASSFAGQGREETQY
>TRBV19|.|TRBJ2-7
ASSAADRAYEQY
>TRBV7-2|.|TRBJ1-1
ASSPTRLNTEAF
>TRBV18|.|TRBJ1-5
ASSTGGDQPQH
>TRBV27|.|TRBJ2-1
ATRTSGNEQF
>TRBV6-5|.|TRBJ1-1
ASSSTGFAEAF
>TRBV6-5|.|TRBJ1-5
ASIPDRLSNQPQH
>TRBV27|.|TRBJ2-1
ASSSSNEQF